Below, one T cell receptor (beta chain) is given with its context. Its cognate antigen is unknown. This record belongs to a study of graft-versus-host responses after intestinal transplantation. Repertoires were generated with immunoSEQ multiplex PCR, while TCRdb's copy carries only in-frame clones and drops some. Altogether about 130,000 clones are present, approximately 94% being singletons, with the ten largest covering roughly 0.16%. The receptor comes from a human donor who received an intestinal transplant. The sample in question was unstimulated CD4+ T cells sorted from spleen or lymph node cells, obtained before intestinal transplant.

The DNA of the CDR3 is TGTGCCAGCAGCTTGGGGCAGGGTGGTTATCAGCCCCAGCATTTT. Translated: CASSLGQGGYQPQHF. The chain couples TRBV5-6 to TRBJ1-5; D may be TRBD1 (5 bases). The germline CDR1 and CDR2 sequences are SGHDT and YYEEEE. The CDR3 is 15 amino acids. The germline V and J ends were trimmed by 0 bases and 5 bases, with 12 bases remaining between them.